Each of the 8 T cell receptor beta chains below was sequenced from the same sample in a study of blood T cell repertoires in COVID-19. Only in-frame clones appear in the TCRdb table, and some are missing; sequencing was by immunoSEQ multiplex PCR. The sample holds roughly 150,000 clones, around 89% seen once. The specimen was peripheral blood. All receptors derive from a woman aged 60-75 years with active COVID-19.

The chain joins TRBV30 to TRBJ1-4; a possible D gene is TRBD1 (5 bases). The V and J ends lost 3 bases and 6 bases respectively, with 8 bases between them. Germline CDR1 GTSNPN, CDR2 SVGIG (reference sequence). The CDR3 runs to 12 residues. CDR3 nucleotide sequence: TGTGCCTGGAGGGCGGGGCATGAAAAACTGTTTTTT. This sequence encodes CAWRAGHEKLFF.

This sequence joins TRBV24-1 and TRBJ2-2; perhaps TRBD2 as D (6 bases). Trimming shortened V by 6 bases and J by 3 bases, and 7 bases separated the two germline ends. Germline CDR1 is KGHDR and CDR2 is SFDVKD. CDR3 length: 13 residues. CDR3 amino acids: CATSRDYTGELFF. The DNA for the CDR3 is TGTGCCACCAGTCGGGACTACACCGGGGAGCTGTTTTTT.

This chain connects TRBV7-2 to TRBJ1-5, with TRBD1 matching 11 bases. Germline values: CDR1 SGHTA, CDR2 FQGNSA. The CDR3 is made up of 17 amino acids. Trimming took 4 bases from V and 4 from J; bases not matched to a gene: 9. Here the CDR3 reads CASSSKGQGVFNQPQHF. The CDR3 coding sequence is TGTGCCAGCAGCTCTAAGGGACAGGGGGTATTTAATCAGCCCCAGCATTTT.

The chain has TRBV5-4 and TRBJ2-6, with D possibly TRBD1 on 6 matching bases. V was trimmed by 5 bases and J by 4 bases, leaving 16 bases between them. Germline V lookup: CDR1 SGHNT, CDR2 YYREEE (reference sequence). This CDR3 spans 16 amino acids. The CDR3 sequence is CASRPAGALGANVLTF. The CDR3 DNA reads as TGTGCCAGCAGGCCCGCAGGGGCTTTAGGGGCCAACGTCCTGACTTTC.

A remark on this clone: One end of the junction does not line up with germline, which may come from a read error. The V call is TRBV4-2, the J call TRBJ1-4, with 10 bases that match TRBD1. CDR3 length: 15 residues. The germline CDR1 and CDR2 sequences are LGHNA and YNFKEQ. CDR3 in DNA: TGTGCCAGCAGCCAAGGCGGGACAGGGGTTGAAAAAATGTTTTTT. Translated: CASSQGGTGVEKMFF.

The chain combines TRBV10-2 with TRBJ2-5; TRBD1 matches 7 bases. V was pared by 6 bases and J by 4 bases, with 2 bases of the junction left unmatched. The V gene's germline CDR1 is WSHSY and CDR2 SAAADI. This CDR3 contains 12 residues. CDR3 DNA sequence: TGCGCCAGCAGGGGGGACAGAGAGACCCAGTACTTC. Encoded protein: CASRGDRETQYF.

V usage is TRBV5-1 and J usage is TRBJ1-2; 10 bases are shared with TRBD1. The CDR3 loop spans 15 amino acids. The ends lost 4 bases at V and 0 bases at J; junction bases unmatched: 3. CDR1 is SGHRS, CDR2 YFSETQ, per germline. The CDR3 is CASSGTGVTNYGYTF. CDR3 nucleotides: TGCGCCAGCAGCGGGACAGGGGTGACTAACTATGGCTACACCTTC.

This chain connects TRBV5-1 to TRBJ2-2; perhaps TRBD2 as D (5 bases). The ends were cut back, 1 base at V and 3 bases at J, with 13 bases in the middle. This CDR3 spans 16 amino acids. In germline, CDR1 is SGHRS, CDR2 YFSETQ. This chain's CDR3 is CASSLSGTTYTGELFF. The CDR3 DNA reads TGCGCCAGCAGCTTGAGCGGAACAACTTACACCGGGGAGCTGTTTTTT.